This T cell receptor beta chain was recorded in a study of identifying expanded T cells in peripheral blood. Sequenced by immunoSEQ multiplex PCR; TCRdb stores in-frame clones only, minus some. The repertoire holds approximately 120,000 clones, with more than 75% as singletons. From germline, CDR1 is MRHNA and CDR2 SNTAGT. This CDR3 comprises 13 residues. V dropped 6 bases and J dropped 0 bases, with 8 bases sitting between them. The TCR originated in a person aged 18 to 75 in good health. The sequenced sample consisted of blood. The rearrangement links TRBV6-4 to TRBJ1-1, with TRBD1 as a possible D gene (5 bases). Here the CDR3 DNA reads TGTGCCAGCAGAAGACAGTTGAACACTGAAGCTTTCTTT. Amino acid sequence: CASRRQLNTEAFF.